One sample yielded the 7 T cell receptor beta chains listed below, sequenced in a study of blood T cell repertoires in COVID-19. Data came from immunoSEQ multiplex PCR; TCRdb stores just in-frame clones and leaves some out. The sample contains about 170,000 clones, approximately 86% of which appear only once. Sequences were obtained from peripheral blood. The receptors shown here come from an elderly woman in a cohort sampled during active or convalescent COVID-19.

This chain links TRBV11-3 with TRBJ2-7, with 7 bases lining up with TRBD1. From germline, CDR1 is SGHNT and CDR2 YENEEA. The CDR3 runs 16 residues. V gave up 2 bases and J gave up 0 bases; unmatched junction bases: 7. The CDR3 spells CASSLLDRSSSYEQYF. CDR3 in DNA: TGTGCCAGCAGCTTATTGGACAGGTCGAGCTCCTACGAGCAGTACTTC.

This chain connects TRBV4-2 to TRBJ2-2; TRBD2 aligns across 13 bases. CDR1 is LGHNA and CDR2 is YNFKEQ in the germline V gene. V lost 3 bases, J lost 3 bases, and 4 bases stayed unmatched. The CDR3 covers 17 residues. The CDR3 region is CASSQTGLAGYTGELFF. CDR3 nucleotide sequence: TGTGCCAGCAGCCAGACGGGACTAGCGGGATACACCGGGGAGCTGTTTTTT.

The J gene is TRBJ2-1, the V gene TRBV7-2; weak D call: TRBD1 (5 bases). Germline V CDR1 and CDR2: SGHTA, FQGNSA. V lost 5 bases to trimming and J lost 4 bases, with 15 bases between them. The CDR3 consists of 15 residues. The CDR3 loop is CASSPESGLYNEQFF. The CDR3 nucleotides read TGTGCCAGCAGCCCCGAGTCAGGGTTATACAATGAGCAGTTCTTC.

This sequence joins TRBV10-3 and TRBJ2-2; possibly TRBD1 for D (5 bases). The V end was cut by 9 bases, the J end by 4 bases, with 18 bases between. The CDR3 spans 15 residues. Germline lookup yields CDR1 ENHRY and CDR2 SYGVKD. CDR3 amino acids: CAIGVQGSGTGELFF. CDR3 sequence (DNA): TGTGCCATAGGGGTCCAGGGCTCGGGCACCGGGGAGCTGTTTTTT.

The J gene is TRBJ2-2, the V gene TRBV27, with D tentatively TRBD2 (5 bases). The length of the CDR3 is 13 residues. The germline gives CDR1 MNHEY, CDR2 SMNVEV (reference sequence). Trimming removed 6 bases from V and 5 bases from J, with 10 bases in between. The CDR3 region is CASSVQRTGELFF. Here the CDR3 DNA reads TGTGCCAGCAGCGTCCAGCGGACCGGGGAGCTGTTTTTT.

This chain links TRBV28 with TRBJ2-7, with TRBD2 matching 11 bases. V dropped 5 bases and J dropped 5; count of bases not matched to a gene: 11. In germline, CDR1 is MDHEN, CDR2 SYDVKM. This CDR3 has 16 amino acids. The CDR3: CASSPSSGGFLHEQYF. The CDR3 nucleotides are TGTGCCAGCAGTCCCTCTAGCGGGGGGTTCCTCCACGAGCAGTACTTC.

This clone occurred once. V usage is TRBV19 and J usage is TRBJ2-3; no reliable D call. V was trimmed by 1 base and J by 0 bases, leaving 14 bases between them. From germline, CDR1 is LNHDA and CDR2 SQIVND (reference sequence). The length of the CDR3 is 17 residues. CDR3 in DNA: TGTGCCAGTAGTATAGTACCACACCCGCTTAGCACAGATACGCAGTATTTT. As protein: CASSIVPHPLSTDTQYF.